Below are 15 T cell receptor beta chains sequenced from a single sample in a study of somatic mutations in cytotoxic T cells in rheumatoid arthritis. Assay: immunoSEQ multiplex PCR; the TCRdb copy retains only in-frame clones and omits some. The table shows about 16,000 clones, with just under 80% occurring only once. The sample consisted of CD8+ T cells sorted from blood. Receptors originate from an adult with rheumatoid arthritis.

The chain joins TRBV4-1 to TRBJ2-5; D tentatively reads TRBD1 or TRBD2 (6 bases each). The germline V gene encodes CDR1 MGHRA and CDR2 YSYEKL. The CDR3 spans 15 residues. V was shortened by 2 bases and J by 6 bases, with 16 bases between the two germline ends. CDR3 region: CASSQWSGGEKTQYF. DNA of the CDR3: TGCGCCAGCAGCCAATGGTCCGGGGGCGAAAAGACCCAGTACTTC.

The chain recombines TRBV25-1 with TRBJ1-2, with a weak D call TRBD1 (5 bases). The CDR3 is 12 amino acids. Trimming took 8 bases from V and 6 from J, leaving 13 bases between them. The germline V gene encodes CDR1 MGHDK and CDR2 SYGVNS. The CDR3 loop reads CASGPTADGYTF. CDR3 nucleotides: TGTGCCAGCGGACCGACAGCGGATGGCTACACCTTC.

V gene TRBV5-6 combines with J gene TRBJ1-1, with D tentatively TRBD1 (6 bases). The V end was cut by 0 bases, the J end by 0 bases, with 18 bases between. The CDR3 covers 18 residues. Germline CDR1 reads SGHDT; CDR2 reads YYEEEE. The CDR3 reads CASSLVTGTFHLNTEAFF. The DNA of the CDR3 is TGTGCCAGCAGCTTGGTGACCGGGACATTCCACCTGAACACTGAAGCTTTCTTT.

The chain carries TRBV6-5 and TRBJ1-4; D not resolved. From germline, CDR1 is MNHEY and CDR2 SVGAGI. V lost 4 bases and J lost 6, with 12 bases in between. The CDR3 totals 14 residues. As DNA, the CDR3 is TGTGCCAGCAGTTTTGGCGGACGCGATGAAAAACTGTTTTTT. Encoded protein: CASSFGGRDEKLFF.

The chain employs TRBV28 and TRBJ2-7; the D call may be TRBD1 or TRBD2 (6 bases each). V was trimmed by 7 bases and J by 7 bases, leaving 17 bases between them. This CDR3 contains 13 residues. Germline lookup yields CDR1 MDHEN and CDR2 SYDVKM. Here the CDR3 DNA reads TGTGCCAGCAAGAGGCCGGGGGCACGGGAGCAGTACTTC. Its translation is CASKRPGAREQYF.

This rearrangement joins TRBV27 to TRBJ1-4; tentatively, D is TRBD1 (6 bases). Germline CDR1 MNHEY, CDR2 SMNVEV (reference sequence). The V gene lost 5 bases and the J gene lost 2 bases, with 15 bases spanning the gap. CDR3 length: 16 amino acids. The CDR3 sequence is CASSTYQGLTNEKLFF. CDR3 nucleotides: TGTGCCAGCAGTACATACCAGGGGTTGACTAATGAAAAACTGTTTTTT.

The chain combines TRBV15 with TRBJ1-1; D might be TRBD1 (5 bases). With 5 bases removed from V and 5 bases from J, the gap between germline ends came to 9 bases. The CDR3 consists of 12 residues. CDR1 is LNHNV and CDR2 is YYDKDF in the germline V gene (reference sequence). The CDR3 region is CATSAGGTEAFF. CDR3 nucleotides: TGTGCCACCAGCGCCGGGGGGACTGAAGCTTTCTTT.

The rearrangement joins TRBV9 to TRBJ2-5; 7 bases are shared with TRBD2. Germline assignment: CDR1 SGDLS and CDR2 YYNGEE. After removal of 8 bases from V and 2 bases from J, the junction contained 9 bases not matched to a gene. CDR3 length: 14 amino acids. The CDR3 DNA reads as TGTGCCAGTACAACGGGGGGAATTCAAGAGACCCAGTACTTC. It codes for CASTTGGIQETQYF. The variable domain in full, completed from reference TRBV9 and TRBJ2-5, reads DSGVTQTPKHLITATGQRVTLRCSPRSGDLSVYWYQQSLDQGLQFLIQYYNGEERAKGNILERFSAQQFPDLHSELNLSSLELGDSALYFCASTTGGIQETQYFGPGTRLLVL.

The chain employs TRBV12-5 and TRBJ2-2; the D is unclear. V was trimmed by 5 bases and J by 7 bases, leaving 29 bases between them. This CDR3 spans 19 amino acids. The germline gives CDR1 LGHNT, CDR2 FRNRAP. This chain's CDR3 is CASGLPNRNPITISGELFF. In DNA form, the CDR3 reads TGTGCTAGTGGTCTCCCCAATCGGAATCCTATCACCATCAGCGGGGAGCTGTTTTTT.

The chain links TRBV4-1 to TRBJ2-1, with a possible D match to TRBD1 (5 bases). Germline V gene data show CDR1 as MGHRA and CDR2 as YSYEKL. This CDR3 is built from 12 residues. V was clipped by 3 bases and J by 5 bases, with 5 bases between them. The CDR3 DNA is TGCGCCAGCAGCCAGACAGACAATGAGCAGTTCTTC. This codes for CASSQTDNEQFF.

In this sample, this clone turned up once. Here the CDR3 DNA reads TGTGCCAGCAGTCTCTCGGGGGGGCCCCCTCTCGACGAGCAGTACTTC. This encodes CASSLSGGPPLDEQYF. The V gene is TRBV28, the J gene TRBJ2-7; 8 bases align to TRBD2. The CDR3 totals 16 residues. Germline values: CDR1 MDHEN, CDR2 SYDVKM. Trimming took 5 bases from V and 5 from J; bases not matched to a gene: 14.

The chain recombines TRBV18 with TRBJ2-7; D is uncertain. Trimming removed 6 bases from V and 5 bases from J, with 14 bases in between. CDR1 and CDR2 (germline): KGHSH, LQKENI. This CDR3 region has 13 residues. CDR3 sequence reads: CASSIVGSNEQYF. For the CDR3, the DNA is TGTGCCAGCTCGATCGTGGGGTCCAACGAGCAGTACTTC.

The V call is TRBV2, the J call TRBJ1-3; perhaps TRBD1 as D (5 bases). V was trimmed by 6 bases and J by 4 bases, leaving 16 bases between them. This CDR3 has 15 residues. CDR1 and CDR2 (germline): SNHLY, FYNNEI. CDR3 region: CASSGTPGRGNTIYF. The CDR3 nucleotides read TGTGCCAGCAGCGGGACCCCGGGGAGAGGAAACACCATATATTTT.

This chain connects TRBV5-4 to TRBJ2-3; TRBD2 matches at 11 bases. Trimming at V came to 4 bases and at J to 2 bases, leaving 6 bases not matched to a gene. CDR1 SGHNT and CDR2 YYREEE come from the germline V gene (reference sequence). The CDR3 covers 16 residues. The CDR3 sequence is CASSPLAGGITDTQYF. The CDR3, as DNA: TGTGCCAGCAGCCCTTTAGCGGGGGGGATCACAGATACGCAGTATTTT.

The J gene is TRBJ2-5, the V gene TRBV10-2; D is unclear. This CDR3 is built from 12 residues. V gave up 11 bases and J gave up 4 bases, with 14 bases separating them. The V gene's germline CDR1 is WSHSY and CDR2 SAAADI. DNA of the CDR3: TGCGCCTCAACGGACGCCGGAGAGACCCAGTACTTC. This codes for CASTDAGETQYF.